This TCR beta chain is from a study of response to subunit inactivated influenza vaccine. TCRdb reanalysed the RT-PCR reads using MiXCR and keeps one entry per CDR3 protein. The sample yields around 480,000 distinct CDR3 sequences, about 10% seen once. V lost 4 bases and J lost 0, with 4 bases in between. The germline gives CDR1 MNHNS, CDR2 SASEGT. The CDR3 loop spans 13 amino acids. V is TRBV6-1 and J is TRBJ1-3; D uncertain. Material: PBMCs from blood, obtained 40 to 50 days after vaccination. This clonotype was obtained from a man in his fifties or sixties who received an inactivated influenza vaccine. As DNA, the CDR3 is TGTGCCAGCAGTGCCAGCTCTGGAAACACCATATATTTT. Residues: CASSASSGNTIYF.